The T cell receptor (beta chain) under discussion was sequenced for a study of CD8+CD57+ T cells in acquired aplastic anemia. Profiling of TCR beta VDJ combinations and CDR3 sequences used genomic DNA as template. TCRdb ran MiXCR on the reads and lists one entry per CDR3 protein. The sample has 170,000 or so distinct CDR3 sequences, roughly three fifths seen once. Germline V gene sequence: CDR1 DFQATT, CDR2 SNEGSKA (reference sequence). The CDR3 has 13 residues. Trimming stripped 3 bases from V and 6 bases from J, with 14 bases between. By flow cytometry, patients selected for sequencing had shown an expansion of CD8+CD57+ cells.

The sample was sorted CD4+, CD8+, or CD8+CD57+ T cells (not recorded which) from PBMCs. The chain links TRBV20-1 to TRBJ1-2, with D possibly being TRBD1 (6 bases). This receptor was identified in a human donor with aplastic anemia. In DNA, the CDR3 is TGCAGTGCTAGCCCCCAGGGGCTTCATGGCTACACCTTC. Protein product: CSASPQGLHGYTF.